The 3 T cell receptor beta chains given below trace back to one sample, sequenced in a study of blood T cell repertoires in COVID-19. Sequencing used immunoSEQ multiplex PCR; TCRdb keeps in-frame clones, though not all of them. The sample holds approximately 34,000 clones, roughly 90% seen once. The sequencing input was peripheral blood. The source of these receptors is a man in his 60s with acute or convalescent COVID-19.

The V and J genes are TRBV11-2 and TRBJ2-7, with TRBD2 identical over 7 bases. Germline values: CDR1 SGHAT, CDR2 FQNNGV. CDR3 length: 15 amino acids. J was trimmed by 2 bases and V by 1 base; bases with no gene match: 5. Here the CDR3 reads CASSLAVAGAYEQYF. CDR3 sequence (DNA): TGTGCCAGCAGCTTAGCTGTGGCGGGAGCCTACGAGCAGTACTTC. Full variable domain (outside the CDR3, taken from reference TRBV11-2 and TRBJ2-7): EAGVAQSPRYKIIEKRQSVAFWCNPISGHATLYWYQQILGQGPKLLIQFQNNGVVDDSQLPKDRFSAERLKGVDSTLKIQPAKLEDSAVYLCASSLAVAGAYEQYFGPGTRLTVT.

DNA for the CDR3: TGTGCCACCCCTGACAGGGGGAACAATCAGCCCCAGCATTTT. It translates to CATPDRGNNQPQHF. The chain links TRBV24-1 to TRBJ1-5; TRBD1 agrees at 9 bases. CDR3 length: 14 amino acids. V shed 9 bases, J shed 3 bases, and the junction held 5 bases outside the gene matches. In germline, CDR1 is KGHDR, CDR2 SFDVKD.

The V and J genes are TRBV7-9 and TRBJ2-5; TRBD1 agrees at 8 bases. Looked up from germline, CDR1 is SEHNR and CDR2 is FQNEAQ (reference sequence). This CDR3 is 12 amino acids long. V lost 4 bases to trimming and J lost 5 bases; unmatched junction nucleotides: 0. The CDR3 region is CASSWTGETQYF. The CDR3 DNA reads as TGTGCCAGCAGCTGGACAGGGGAGACCCAGTACTTC. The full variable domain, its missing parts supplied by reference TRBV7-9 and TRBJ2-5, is DTGVSQNPRHKITKRGQNVTFRCDPISEHNRLYWYRQTLGQGPEFLTYFQNEAQLEKSRLLSDRFSAERPKGSFSTLEIQRTEQGDSAMYLCASSWTGETQYFGPGTRLLVL.